These T cell receptor beta chains were read from a single sample in a study of blood T cell repertoires in COVID-19. Only in-frame clones appear in the TCRdb table, and some are missing; sequencing was by immunoSEQ multiplex PCR. The sample includes 200,000 to 250,000 clones, 70% to 90% seen only once; the top ten take just under 6.5%. Sequencing was done on a sample of peripheral blood. These TCRs come from a woman aged 55 to 70 with active or convalescent COVID-19. Each CDR3 is given with its conserved first and last residue. Fields, in order: J gene, D gene, V gene, clone size, CDR3 protein, CDR3 DNA. D genes are given only for firm matches. Rows may omit the clone size; those that give it use once, few, many or a size class.

j_call: TRBJ2-1
d_call: TRBD2
v_call: TRBV2
clone_size: .
cdr3_aa: CASSELWLADYNEQFF
cdr3_nt: TGTGCCAGCAGTGAATTGTGGCTAGCGGATTACAATGAGCAGTTCTTC

j_call: TRBJ2-5
d_call: TRBD2
v_call: TRBV15
clone_size: .
cdr3_aa: CATSSTLAGEETQYF
cdr3_nt: TGTGCCACCAGCAGCACTCTAGCGGGGGAAGAGACCCAGTACTTC

j_call: TRBJ2-4
d_call: .
v_call: TRBV2
clone_size: .
cdr3_aa: CASSGRQGNIQYF
cdr3_nt: TGTGCCAGCAGTGGTCGGCAGGGAAACATTCAGTACTTC

j_call: TRBJ2-1
d_call: TRBD2
v_call: TRBV11-2
clone_size: .
cdr3_aa: CASSKAGAVSYNEQFF
cdr3_nt: TGTGCCAGCAGTAAGGCGGGAGCCGTTTCCTACAATGAGCAGTTCTTC

j_call: TRBJ1-6
d_call: .
v_call: TRBV4-2
clone_size: .
cdr3_aa: CASSGTGRNSPLHF
cdr3_nt: TGTGCCAGCAGCGGAACGGGGAGAAATTCACCCCTCCACTTT

j_call: TRBJ1-2
d_call: TRBD1
v_call: TRBV28
clone_size: .
cdr3_aa: CASSTGTGPGGYTF
cdr3_nt: TGTGCCAGCAGTACCGGGACAGGGCCGGGTGGCTACACCTTC

j_call: TRBJ1-6
d_call: TRBD1
v_call: TRBV9
clone_size: .
cdr3_aa: CASSVVGQGNSPLHF
cdr3_nt: TGTGCCAGCAGCGTAGTAGGACAGGGAAATTCACCCCTCCACTTT

j_call: TRBJ2-6
d_call: .
v_call: TRBV11-2
clone_size: .
cdr3_aa: CASSLRDRFLLGGANVLTF
cdr3_nt: TGTGCCAGCAGCTTAAGAGACAGGTTCCTACTGGGGGGGGCCAACGTCCTGACTTTC

j_call: TRBJ2-1
d_call: .
v_call: TRBV7-8
clone_size: .
cdr3_aa: CASSSRGEGAYNEQFF
cdr3_nt: TGTGCCAGCAGCTCCCGGGGTGAGGGGGCCTACAATGAGCAGTTCTTC

j_call: TRBJ1-4
d_call: TRBD1
v_call: TRBV30
clone_size: .
cdr3_aa: CAWSATQGGVREKLFF
cdr3_nt: TGTGCCTGGAGTGCGACACAGGGGGGTGTACGAGAAAAACTGTTTTTT

j_call: TRBJ1-1
d_call: .
v_call: TRBV5-1
clone_size: .
cdr3_aa: CASSPSGTDFARGNF
cdr3_nt: .

j_call: TRBJ2-1
d_call: .
v_call: TRBV3-1/TRBV3-2
clone_size: .
cdr3_aa: CASSQERHTYNEQFF
cdr3_nt: TGTGCCAGCAGCCAAGAACGTCACACCTACAATGAGCAGTTCTTC

j_call: TRBJ2-5
d_call: TRBD2
v_call: TRBV9
clone_size: .
cdr3_aa: CASSAGGAGGWETQYF
cdr3_nt: TGTGCCAGCAGCGCCGGTGGAGCGGGGGGTTGGGAGACCCAGTACTTC

j_call: TRBJ2-3
d_call: TRBD2
v_call: TRBV7-3
clone_size: .
cdr3_aa: CASSLNPSGDTDTQYF
cdr3_nt: TGTGCCAGCAGCTTAAACCCTAGCGGGGACACAGATACGCAGTATTTT

j_call: TRBJ2-1
d_call: .
v_call: TRBV7-3
clone_size: .
cdr3_aa: CASSLTGGLSSYNEQFF
cdr3_nt: TGTGCCAGCAGCTTAACAGGAGGGCTTAGCTCCTACAATGAGCAGTTCTTC

j_call: TRBJ1-4
d_call: .
v_call: TRBV5-1
clone_size: .
cdr3_aa: CASSHLTYRSTNEKLFF
cdr3_nt: TGCGCCAGCAGCCACCTGACCTACAGATCAACTAATGAAAAACTGTTTTTT

j_call: TRBJ2-2
d_call: .
v_call: TRBV9
clone_size: .
cdr3_aa: CASSETRQNTGELFF
cdr3_nt: TGTGCCAGCAGCGAGACAAGGCAGAACACCGGGGAGCTGTTTTTT

j_call: TRBJ2-3
d_call: .
v_call: TRBV5-5
clone_size: .
cdr3_aa: CASSSGRTSDTQYF
cdr3_nt: TGTGCCAGCAGTTCGGGGAGAACTTCAGATACGCAGTATTTT

j_call: TRBJ2-3
d_call: TRBD2
v_call: TRBV28
clone_size: .
cdr3_aa: CASSSLAGGLADTQYF
cdr3_nt: TGTGCCAGCAGTTCACTCGCGGGGGGCCTTGCAGATACGCAGTATTTT

j_call: TRBJ2-2
d_call: TRBD2
v_call: TRBV19
clone_size: .
cdr3_aa: CASSPTSGRPGELFF
cdr3_nt: TGTGCCAGTAGCCCGACTAGCGGGAGGCCCGGGGAGCTGTTTTTT

j_call: TRBJ1-4
d_call: .
v_call: TRBV4-2
clone_size: .
cdr3_aa: CASSQGNGREKLFF
cdr3_nt: TGTGCCAGCAGCCAAGGGAACGGGAGGGAAAAACTGTTTTTT

j_call: TRBJ2-2
d_call: .
v_call: TRBV7-9
clone_size: .
cdr3_aa: CASSPTRNTGELFF
cdr3_nt: TGTGCCAGCAGCCCTACTAGAAACACCGGGGAGCTGTTTTTT

j_call: TRBJ2-1
d_call: .
v_call: TRBV5-1
clone_size: .
cdr3_aa: CASSLEGAGYNEQFF
cdr3_nt: TGCGCCAGCAGCTTGGAAGGGGCAGGCTACAATGAGCAGTTCTTC

j_call: TRBJ1-2
d_call: .
v_call: TRBV3-1/TRBV3-2
clone_size: .
cdr3_aa: CASSQAARSNYGYTF
cdr3_nt: TGTGCCAGCAGCCAAGCGGCGAGGAGTAACTATGGCTACACCTTC

j_call: TRBJ2-2
d_call: TRBD1
v_call: TRBV5-1
clone_size: .
cdr3_aa: CASSPTGVNTGELFF
cdr3_nt: TGCGCCAGCAGCCCGACAGGGGTGAACACCGGGGAGCTGTTTTTT

j_call: TRBJ1-3
d_call: TRBD1
v_call: TRBV4-2
clone_size: .
cdr3_aa: CASTGQGPGNTIYF
cdr3_nt: TGTGCCAGCACCGGACAGGGTCCTGGAAACACCATATATTTT

j_call: TRBJ2-3
d_call: .
v_call: TRBV5-4
clone_size: .
cdr3_aa: CASSPTPSQGSTDTQYF
cdr3_nt: TGTGCCAGCAGCCCTACACCCTCACAGGGTAGCACAGATACGCAGTATTTT

j_call: TRBJ2-7
d_call: TRBD1
v_call: TRBV29-1
clone_size: once
cdr3_aa: CSVEVDRGHEQYF
cdr3_nt: TGCAGCGTTGAAGTGGACAGGGGCCACGAGCAGTACTTC

j_call: TRBJ1-2
d_call: .
v_call: TRBV6-5
clone_size: few
cdr3_aa: CASSYRSTNYGYTF
cdr3_nt: TGTGCCAGCAGTTACAGGAGTACTAACTATGGCTACACCTTC

j_call: TRBJ2-7
d_call: TRBD2
v_call: TRBV12-3/TRBV12-4
clone_size: .
cdr3_aa: CASSFSGAREQYF
cdr3_nt: TGTGCCAGCAGTTTTAGCGGGGCTCGCGAGCAGTACTTC

j_call: TRBJ2-1
d_call: TRBD2
v_call: TRBV19
clone_size: .
cdr3_aa: CASSVKLAPIYNEQFF
cdr3_nt: TGTGCCAGTAGTGTAAAACTAGCGCCAATCTACAATGAGCAGTTCTTC

j_call: TRBJ2-3
d_call: .
v_call: TRBV6-5
clone_size: .
cdr3_aa: CASTAEPSTDTQYF
cdr3_nt: TGTGCCAGCACAGCGGAGCCCAGCACAGATACGCAGTATTTT

j_call: TRBJ1-2
d_call: TRBD1
v_call: TRBV12-3/TRBV12-4
clone_size: .
cdr3_aa: CASSRDRGYGYTF
cdr3_nt: TGTGCCAGCAGCCGAGACAGGGGGTATGGCTACACCTTC

j_call: TRBJ1-1
d_call: .
v_call: TRBV28
clone_size: .
cdr3_aa: CASSLWADNTEAFF
cdr3_nt: TGTGCCAGCAGTTTATGGGCGGATAACACTGAAGCTTTCTTT

j_call: TRBJ2-1
d_call: TRBD1
v_call: TRBV7-6
clone_size: .
cdr3_aa: CASSRQGSYNEQFF
cdr3_nt: TGTGCCAGCAGCCGACAGGGCTCCTACAATGAGCAGTTCTTC

j_call: TRBJ1-6
d_call: TRBD1
v_call: TRBV2
clone_size: .
cdr3_aa: CASSRDRTSPLHF
cdr3_nt: TGTGCCAGCTCCCGGGACAGGACTTCACCCCTCCACTTT

j_call: TRBJ1-3
d_call: .
v_call: TRBV21-1
clone_size: .
cdr3_aa: CASSKAHRGSGNTIYF
cdr3_nt: TGTGCCAGCAGCAAAGCGCACAGGGGCTCTGGAAACACCATATATTTT

j_call: TRBJ2-2
d_call: .
v_call: TRBV6-5
clone_size: .
cdr3_aa: CASSSTGSGELFF
cdr3_nt: TGTGCCAGCAGTTCAACAGGGTCCGGGGAGCTGTTTTTT

j_call: TRBJ2-3
d_call: TRBD2
v_call: TRBV15
clone_size: .
cdr3_aa: CATSRPWGTSGGDHATDTQYF
cdr3_nt: TGTGCCACCAGCAGACCCTGGGGGACTAGCGGGGGGGACCATGCCACAGATACGCAGTATTTT

j_call: TRBJ2-5
d_call: .
v_call: TRBV7-9
clone_size: .
cdr3_aa: CASSLGGQLYQETQYF
cdr3_nt: TGTGCCAGCAGCTTAGGTGGACAGTTGTACCAAGAGACCCAGTACTTC